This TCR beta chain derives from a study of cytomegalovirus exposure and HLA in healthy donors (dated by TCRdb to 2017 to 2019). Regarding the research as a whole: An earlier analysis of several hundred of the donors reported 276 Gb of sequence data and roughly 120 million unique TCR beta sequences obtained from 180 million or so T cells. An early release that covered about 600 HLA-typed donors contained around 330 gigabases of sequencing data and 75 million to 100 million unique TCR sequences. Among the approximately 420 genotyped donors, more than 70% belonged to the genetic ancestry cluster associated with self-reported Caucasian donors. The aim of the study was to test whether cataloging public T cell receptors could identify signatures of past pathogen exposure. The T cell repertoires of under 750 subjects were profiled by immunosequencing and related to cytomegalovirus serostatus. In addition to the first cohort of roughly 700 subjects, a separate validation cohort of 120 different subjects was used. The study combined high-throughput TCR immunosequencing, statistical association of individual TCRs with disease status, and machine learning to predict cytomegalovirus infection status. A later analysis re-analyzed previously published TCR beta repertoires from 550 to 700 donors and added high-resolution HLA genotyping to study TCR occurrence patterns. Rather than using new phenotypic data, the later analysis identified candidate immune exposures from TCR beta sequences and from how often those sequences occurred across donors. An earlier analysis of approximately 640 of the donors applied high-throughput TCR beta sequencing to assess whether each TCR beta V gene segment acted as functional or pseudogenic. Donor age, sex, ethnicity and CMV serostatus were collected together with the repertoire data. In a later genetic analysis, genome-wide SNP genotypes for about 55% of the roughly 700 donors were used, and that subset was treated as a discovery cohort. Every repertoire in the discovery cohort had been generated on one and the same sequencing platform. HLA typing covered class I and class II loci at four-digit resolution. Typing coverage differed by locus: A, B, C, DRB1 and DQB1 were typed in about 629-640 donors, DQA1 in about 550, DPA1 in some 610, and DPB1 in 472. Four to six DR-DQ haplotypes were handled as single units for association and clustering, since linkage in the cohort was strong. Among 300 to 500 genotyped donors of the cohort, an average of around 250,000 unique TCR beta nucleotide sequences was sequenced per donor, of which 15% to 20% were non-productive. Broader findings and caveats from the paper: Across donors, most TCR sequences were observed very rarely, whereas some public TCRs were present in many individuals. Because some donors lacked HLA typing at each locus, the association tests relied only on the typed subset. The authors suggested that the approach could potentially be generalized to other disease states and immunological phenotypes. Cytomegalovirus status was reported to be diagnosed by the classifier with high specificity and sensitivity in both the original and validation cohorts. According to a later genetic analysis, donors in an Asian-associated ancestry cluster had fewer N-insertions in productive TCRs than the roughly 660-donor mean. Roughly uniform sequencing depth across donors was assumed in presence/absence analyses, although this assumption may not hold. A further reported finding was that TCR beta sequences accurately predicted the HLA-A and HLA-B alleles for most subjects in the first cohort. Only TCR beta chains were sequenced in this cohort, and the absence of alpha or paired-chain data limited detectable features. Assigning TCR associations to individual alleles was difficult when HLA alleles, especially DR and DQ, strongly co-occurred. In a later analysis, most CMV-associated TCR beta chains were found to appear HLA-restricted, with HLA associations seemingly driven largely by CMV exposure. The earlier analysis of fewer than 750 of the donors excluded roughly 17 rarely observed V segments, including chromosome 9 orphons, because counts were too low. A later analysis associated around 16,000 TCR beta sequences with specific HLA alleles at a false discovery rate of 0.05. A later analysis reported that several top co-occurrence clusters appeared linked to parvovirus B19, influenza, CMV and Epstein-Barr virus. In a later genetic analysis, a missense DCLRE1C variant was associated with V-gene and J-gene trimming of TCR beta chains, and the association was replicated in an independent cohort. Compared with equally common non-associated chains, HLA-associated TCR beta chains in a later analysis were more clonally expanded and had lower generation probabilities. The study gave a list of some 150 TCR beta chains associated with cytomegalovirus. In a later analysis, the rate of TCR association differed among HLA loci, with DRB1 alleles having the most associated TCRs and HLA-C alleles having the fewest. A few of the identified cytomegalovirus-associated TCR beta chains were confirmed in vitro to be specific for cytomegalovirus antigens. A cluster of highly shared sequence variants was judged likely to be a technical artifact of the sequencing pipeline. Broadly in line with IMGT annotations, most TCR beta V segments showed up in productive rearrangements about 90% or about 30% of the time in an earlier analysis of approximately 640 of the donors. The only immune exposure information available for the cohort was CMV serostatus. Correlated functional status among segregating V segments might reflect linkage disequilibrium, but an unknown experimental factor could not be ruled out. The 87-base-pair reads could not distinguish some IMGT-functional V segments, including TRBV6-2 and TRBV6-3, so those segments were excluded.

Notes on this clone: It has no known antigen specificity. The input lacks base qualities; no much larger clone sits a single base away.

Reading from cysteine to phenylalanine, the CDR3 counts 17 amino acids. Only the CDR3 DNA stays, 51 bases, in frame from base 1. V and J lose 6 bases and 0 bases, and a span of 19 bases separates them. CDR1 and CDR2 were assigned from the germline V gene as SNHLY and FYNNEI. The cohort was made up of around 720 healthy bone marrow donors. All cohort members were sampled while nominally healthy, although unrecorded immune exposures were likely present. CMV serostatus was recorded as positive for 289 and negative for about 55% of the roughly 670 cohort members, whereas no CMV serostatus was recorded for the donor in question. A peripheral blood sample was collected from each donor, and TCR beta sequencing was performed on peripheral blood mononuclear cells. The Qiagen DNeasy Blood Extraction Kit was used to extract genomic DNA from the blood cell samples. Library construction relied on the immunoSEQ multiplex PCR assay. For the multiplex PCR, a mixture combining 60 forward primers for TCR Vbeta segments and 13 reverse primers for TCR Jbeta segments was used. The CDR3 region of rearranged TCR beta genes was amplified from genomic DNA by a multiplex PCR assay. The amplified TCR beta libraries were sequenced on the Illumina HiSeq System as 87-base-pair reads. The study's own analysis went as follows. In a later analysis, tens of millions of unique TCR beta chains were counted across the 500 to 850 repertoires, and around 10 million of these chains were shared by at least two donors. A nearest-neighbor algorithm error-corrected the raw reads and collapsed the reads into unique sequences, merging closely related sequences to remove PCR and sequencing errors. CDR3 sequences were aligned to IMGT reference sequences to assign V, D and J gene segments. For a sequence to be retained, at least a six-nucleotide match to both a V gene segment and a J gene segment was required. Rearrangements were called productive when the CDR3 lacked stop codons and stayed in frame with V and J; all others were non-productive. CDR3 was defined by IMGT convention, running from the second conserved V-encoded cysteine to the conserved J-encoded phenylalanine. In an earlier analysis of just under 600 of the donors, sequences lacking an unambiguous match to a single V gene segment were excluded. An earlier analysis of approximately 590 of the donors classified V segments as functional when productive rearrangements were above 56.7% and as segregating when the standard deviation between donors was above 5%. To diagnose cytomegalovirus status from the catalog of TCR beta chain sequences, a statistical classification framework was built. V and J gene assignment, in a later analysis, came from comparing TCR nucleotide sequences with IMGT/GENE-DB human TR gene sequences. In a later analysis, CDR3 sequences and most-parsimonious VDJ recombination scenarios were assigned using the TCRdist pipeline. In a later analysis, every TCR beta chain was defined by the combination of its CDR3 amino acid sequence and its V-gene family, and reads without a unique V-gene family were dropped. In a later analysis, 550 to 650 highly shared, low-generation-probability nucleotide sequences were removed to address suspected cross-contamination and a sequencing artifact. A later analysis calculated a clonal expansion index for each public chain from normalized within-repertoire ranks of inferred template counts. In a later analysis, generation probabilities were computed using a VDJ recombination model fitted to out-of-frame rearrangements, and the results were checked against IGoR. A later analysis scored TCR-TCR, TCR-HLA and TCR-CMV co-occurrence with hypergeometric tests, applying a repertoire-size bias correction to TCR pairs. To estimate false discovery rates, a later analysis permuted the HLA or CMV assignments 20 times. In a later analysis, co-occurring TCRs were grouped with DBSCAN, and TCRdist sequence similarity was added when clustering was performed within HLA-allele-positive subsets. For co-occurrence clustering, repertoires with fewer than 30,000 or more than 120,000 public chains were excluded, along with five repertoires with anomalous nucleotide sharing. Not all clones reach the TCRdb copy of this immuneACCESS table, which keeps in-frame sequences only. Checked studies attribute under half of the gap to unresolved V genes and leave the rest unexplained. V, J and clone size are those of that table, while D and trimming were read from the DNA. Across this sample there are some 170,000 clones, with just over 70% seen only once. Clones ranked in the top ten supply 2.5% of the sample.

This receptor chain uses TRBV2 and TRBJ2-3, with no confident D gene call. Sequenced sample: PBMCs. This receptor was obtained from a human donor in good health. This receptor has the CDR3 CASSPLVTDGSTDTQYF. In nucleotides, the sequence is TGTGCCAGCAGCCCCCTAGTGACGGATGGTAGCACAGATACGCAGTATTTT.